This is a list of T cell receptor beta chains from one sample in a study of human T cells and chemical hapten exposure. From the RACE reads, TCRdb called clonotypes with MiXCR, one entry per CDR3 protein. The table has over 100,000 distinct CDR3 sequences, approximately 9.5% seen once; the top ten hold about 2%. Sequenced material: whole blood. All receptors come from a male donor in good health. Some clones in this sample may be carry-over from other donors' samples. The CDR3 runs from the conserved cysteine through the conserved F or W. The D gene is left open where the match is weak. Not all rows give a size; the values are once, few, many and, for expanded clones, a class.

CDR3 | DNA | size | V | D | J
CASSYLGQGRGGELFF | TGTGCCAGCAGTTACCTTGGACAGGGTCGAGGCGGGGAGCTGTTTTTT | few | TRBV6-6 | TRBD1 | TRBJ2-2
CASSLALQGTETQYF | TGTGCCAGCAGCTTAGCGTTGCAGGGTACTGAGACCCAGTACTTC | - | TRBV7-9 | - | TRBJ2-5
CATGQGARNYGYTF | TGTGCCACCGGACAGGGGGCACGTAACTATGGCTACACCTTC | few | TRBV12-3/TRBV12-4 | TRBD1 | TRBJ1-2
CASSRTRDLYEQYF | TGTGCCAGCAGCCGAACCAGGGATCTTTACGAGCAGTACTTC | few | TRBV7-2 | - | TRBJ2-7
CASSPGGRYEQYF | TGTGCCAGCAGTCCCGGGGGTCGCTACGAGCAGTACTTC | few | TRBV6-6 | - | TRBJ2-7
CASSPGQGITDTQYF | TGCGCCAGCAGCCCCGGACAGGGAATTACAGATACGCAGTATTTT | many | TRBV5-1 | TRBD1 | TRBJ2-3
CASSLTSGGINEQFF | TGTGCCAGCAGCTTAACCAGCGGGGGCATAAATGAGCAGTTCTTC | few | TRBV7-9 | TRBD2 | TRBJ2-1
CASSYSGREAFF | TGTGCCAGCAGTTACTCGGGCAGGGAAGCTTTCTTT | - | TRBV6-5 | - | TRBJ1-1
CASSQAGGGAYGSYNEQFF | TGTGCCAGCAGCCAAGCGGGCGGGGGGGCCTATGGTTCCTACAATGAGCAGTTCTTC | - | TRBV4-2 | TRBD2 | TRBJ2-1
CAISDRGNSYEQYF | TGTGCCATCAGTGACAGGGGGAACTCCTACGAGCAGTACTTC | many | TRBV10-3 | TRBD1 | TRBJ2-7
CASSRQGSAETQYF | TGTGCCAGCAGTCGACAGGGGTCTGCGGAGACCCAGTACTTC | many | TRBV5-4 | TRBD1 | TRBJ2-5
CASSYSTMASSHAYNSPLHF | TGTGCCAGCAGTTACTCGACCATGGCTTCCTCCCATGCATATAATTCACCCCTCCACTTT | - | TRBV6-5 | - | TRBJ1-6
CASGPGQGFSGNTIYF | TGTGCTAGTGGTCCCGGACAGGGATTCTCTGGAAACACCATATATTTT | few | TRBV12-5 | TRBD1 | TRBJ1-3
CASSRLGAEAFF | TGTGCCAGCAGCAGGCTAGGGGCTGAAGCTTTCTTT | - | TRBV28 | - | TRBJ1-1
CASSDFRTGSYNEQFF | TGTGCCAGCAGTGACTTTAGGACAGGGTCCTACAATGAGCAGTTCTTC | few | TRBV6-4 | TRBD1 | TRBJ2-1
CSARVTGEGTDTQYF | TGCAGTGCTAGAGTAACCGGGGAAGGCACAGATACGCAGTATTTT | - | TRBV20-1 | - | TRBJ2-3
CASSWDRGQDGYTF | TGTGCCAGCAGTTGGGACAGGGGACAGGACGGCTACACCTTC | few | TRBV6-5 | TRBD1 | TRBJ1-2
CASSLSGASYNSPLHF | TGTGCCAGCAGTTTATCAGGGGCCTCCTATAATTCACCCCTCCACTTT | few | TRBV27 | - | TRBJ1-6
CASSPGPSVDQYF | TGTGCCAGCAGTCCCGGGCCTTCGGTGGACCAGTACTTC | - | TRBV12-3/TRBV12-4 | - | TRBJ2-5
CASSEALTGGTEAFF | TGTGCCAGCAGTGAAGCTCTCACAGGGGGCACTGAAGCTTTCTTT | few | TRBV6-1 | TRBD1 | TRBJ1-1
CASCPHPNYGYTF | TGTGCCAGCTGCCCTCACCCCAACTATGGCTACACCTTC | - | TRBV27 | - | TRBJ1-2
CASSPIQGSEAFF | TGTGCCAGCTCACCAATTCAGGGGTCCGAAGCTTTCTTT | - | TRBV18 | - | TRBJ1-1
CASSPLPGQGAGNQPQHF | TGTGCCAGCTCACCCCTTCCGGGACAGGGGGCTGGCAATCAGCCCCAGCATTTT | many | TRBV18 | TRBD1 | TRBJ1-5
CASSLGKGRSGYTF | TGTGCCAGCAGCTTAGGCAAGGGGAGAAGTGGCTACACCTTC | many | TRBV7-9 | - | TRBJ1-2
CASSLAGKLGTEAFF | TGTGCCAGCAGCTTAGCAGGAAAATTGGGAACTGAAGCTTTCTTT | - | TRBV7-9 | - | TRBJ1-1
CASSQELKGVGYEQYF | TGTGCCAGCAGCCAAGAACTCAAGGGGGTTGGTTACGAGCAGTACTTC | - | TRBV4-2 | - | TRBJ2-7
CASSYPGLAGVEQFF | TGTGCCAGCAGTTACCCGGGACTAGCGGGAGTCGAGCAGTTCTTC | few | TRBV6-2/TRBV6-3 | TRBD2 | TRBJ2-1